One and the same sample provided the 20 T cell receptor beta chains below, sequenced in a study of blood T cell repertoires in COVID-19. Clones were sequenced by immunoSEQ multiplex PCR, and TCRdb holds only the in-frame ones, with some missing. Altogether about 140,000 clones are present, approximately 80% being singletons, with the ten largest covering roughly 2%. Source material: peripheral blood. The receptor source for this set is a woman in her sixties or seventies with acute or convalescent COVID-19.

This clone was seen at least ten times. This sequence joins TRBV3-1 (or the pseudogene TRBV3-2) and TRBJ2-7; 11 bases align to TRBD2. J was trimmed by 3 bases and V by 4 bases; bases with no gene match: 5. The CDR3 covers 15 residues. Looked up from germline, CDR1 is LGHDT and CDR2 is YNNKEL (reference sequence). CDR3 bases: TGTGCCAGCAGCCCTTACGGGACTAGCGGCTACGAGCAGTACTTC. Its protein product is CASSPYGTSGYEQYF.

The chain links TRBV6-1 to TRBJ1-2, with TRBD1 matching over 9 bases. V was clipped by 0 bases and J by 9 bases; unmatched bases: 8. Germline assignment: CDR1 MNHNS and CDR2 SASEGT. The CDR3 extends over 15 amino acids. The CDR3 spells CASSEAPGQGGSYTF. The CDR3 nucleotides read TGTGCCAGCAGTGAAGCCCCGGGACAGGGAGGAAGCTACACCTTC.

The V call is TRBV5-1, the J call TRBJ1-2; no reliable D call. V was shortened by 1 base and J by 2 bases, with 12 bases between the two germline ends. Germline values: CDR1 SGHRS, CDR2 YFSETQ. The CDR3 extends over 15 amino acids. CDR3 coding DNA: TGCGCCAGCAGCTTGTCGTCAGTTCCGAACTATGGCTACACCTTC. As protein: CASSLSSVPNYGYTF.

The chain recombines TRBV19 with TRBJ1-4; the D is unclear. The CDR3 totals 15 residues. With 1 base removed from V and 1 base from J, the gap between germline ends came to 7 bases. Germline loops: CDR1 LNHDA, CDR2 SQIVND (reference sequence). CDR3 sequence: CASSIGYRTNEKLFF. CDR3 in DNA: TGTGCCAGTAGTATAGGGTACAGAACTAATGAAAAACTGTTTTTT.

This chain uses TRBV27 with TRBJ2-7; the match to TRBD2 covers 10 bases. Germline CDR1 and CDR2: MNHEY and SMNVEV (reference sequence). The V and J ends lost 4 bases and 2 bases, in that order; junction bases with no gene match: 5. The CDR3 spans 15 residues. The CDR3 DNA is TGTGCCAGCAGTTCGATACTAGCGGGGACCTACGAGCAGTACTTC. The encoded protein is CASSSILAGTYEQYF.

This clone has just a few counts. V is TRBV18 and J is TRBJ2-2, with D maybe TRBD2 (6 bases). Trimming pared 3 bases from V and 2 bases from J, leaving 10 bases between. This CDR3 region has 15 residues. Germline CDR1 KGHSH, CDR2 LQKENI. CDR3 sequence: CASSPVGGNTGELFF. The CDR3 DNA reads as TGTGCCAGCTCACCCGTGGGAGGCAACACCGGGGAGCTGTTTTTT.

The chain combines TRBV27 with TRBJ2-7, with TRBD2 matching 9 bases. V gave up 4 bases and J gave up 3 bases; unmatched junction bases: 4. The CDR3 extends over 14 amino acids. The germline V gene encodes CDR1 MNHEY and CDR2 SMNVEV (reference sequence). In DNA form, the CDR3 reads TGTGCCAGCAGTTCCCTAGCGGGGTACTACGAGCAGTACTTC. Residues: CASSSLAGYYEQYF.

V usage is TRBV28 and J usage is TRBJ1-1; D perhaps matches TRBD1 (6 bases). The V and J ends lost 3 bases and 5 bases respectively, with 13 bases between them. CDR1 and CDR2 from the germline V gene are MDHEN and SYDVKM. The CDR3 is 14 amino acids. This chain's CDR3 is CASSFSDRTTEAFF. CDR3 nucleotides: TGTGCCAGCAGTTTTTCCGACAGGACAACTGAAGCTTTCTTT.

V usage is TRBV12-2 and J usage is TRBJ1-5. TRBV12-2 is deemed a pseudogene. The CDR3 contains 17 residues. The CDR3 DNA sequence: TGTGCAGGATCCGACGGGAAGAAGGCCTCATACAATCAGCCCCAGCATTTT. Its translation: CAGSDGKKASYNQPQHF.

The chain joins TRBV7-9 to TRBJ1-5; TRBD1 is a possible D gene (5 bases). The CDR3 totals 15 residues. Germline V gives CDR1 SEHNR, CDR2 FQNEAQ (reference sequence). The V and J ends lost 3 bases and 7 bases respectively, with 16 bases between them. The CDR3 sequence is CASSLGSRDFQPQHF. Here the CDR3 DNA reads TGTGCCAGCAGCTTGGGTAGCCGGGACTTCCAGCCCCAGCATTTT.

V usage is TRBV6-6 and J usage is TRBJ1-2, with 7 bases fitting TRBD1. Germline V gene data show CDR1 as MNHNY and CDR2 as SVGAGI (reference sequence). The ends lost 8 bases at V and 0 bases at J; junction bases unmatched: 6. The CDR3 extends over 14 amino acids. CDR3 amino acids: CASQGQLSNYGYTF. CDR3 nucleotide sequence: TGTGCCAGCCAGGGACAGCTTTCTAACTATGGCTACACCTTC.

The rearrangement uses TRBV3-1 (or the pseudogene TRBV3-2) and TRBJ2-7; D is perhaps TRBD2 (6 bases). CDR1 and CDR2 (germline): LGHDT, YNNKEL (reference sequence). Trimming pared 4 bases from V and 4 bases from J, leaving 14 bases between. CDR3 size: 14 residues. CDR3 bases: TGTGCCAGCAGCCGGAGGGGTAGCTGGTACGAGCAGTACTTC. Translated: CASSRRGSWYEQYF.

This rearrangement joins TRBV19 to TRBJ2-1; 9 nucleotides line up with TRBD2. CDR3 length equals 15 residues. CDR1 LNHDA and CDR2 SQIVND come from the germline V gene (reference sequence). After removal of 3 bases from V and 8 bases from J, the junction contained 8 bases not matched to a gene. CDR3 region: CASSMRLAGTDEQFF. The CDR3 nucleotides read TGTGCCAGTAGTATGAGGCTAGCGGGAACAGATGAGCAGTTCTTC.

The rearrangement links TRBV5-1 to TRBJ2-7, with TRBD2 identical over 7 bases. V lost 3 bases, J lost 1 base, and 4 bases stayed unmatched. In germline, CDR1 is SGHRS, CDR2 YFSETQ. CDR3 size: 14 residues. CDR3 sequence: CASSYGTKSYEQYF. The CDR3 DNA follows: TGCGCCAGCAGCTACGGGACTAAATCCTACGAGCAGTACTTC.

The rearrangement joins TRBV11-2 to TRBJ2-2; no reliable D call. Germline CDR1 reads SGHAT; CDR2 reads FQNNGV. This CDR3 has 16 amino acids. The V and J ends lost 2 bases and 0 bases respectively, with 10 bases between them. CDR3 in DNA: TGTGCCAGCAGCTTAATCCGGGTAACGAACACCGGGGAGCTGTTTTTT. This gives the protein CASSLIRVTNTGELFF.

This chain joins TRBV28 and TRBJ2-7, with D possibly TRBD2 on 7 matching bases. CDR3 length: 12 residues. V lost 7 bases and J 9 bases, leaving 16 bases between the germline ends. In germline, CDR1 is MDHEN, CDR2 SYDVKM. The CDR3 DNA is TGTGCCAGCACCCCGCCGAGGGGGGGGCAGTACTTC. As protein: CASTPPRGGQYF.

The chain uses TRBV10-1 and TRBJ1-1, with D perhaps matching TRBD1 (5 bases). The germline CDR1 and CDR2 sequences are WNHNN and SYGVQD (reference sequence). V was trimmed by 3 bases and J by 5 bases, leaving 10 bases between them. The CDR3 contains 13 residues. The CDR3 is CASSDPGQTEAFF. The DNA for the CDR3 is TGCGCCAGCAGTGATCCCGGACAAACTGAAGCTTTCTTT.

CDR3 residues: CASSLAGGSGGHNEQFF. CDR3 DNA sequence: TGTGCCAGCAGCTTAGCGGGAGGGTCAGGAGGGCACAATGAGCAGTTCTTC. This chain joins TRBV13 and TRBJ2-1, with TRBD2 identical over 8 bases. Germline V gene sequence: CDR1 PRHDT, CDR2 FYEKMQ (reference sequence). V lost 1 base to trimming and J lost 5 bases; unmatched junction nucleotides: 10. The CDR3 loop spans 17 amino acids.

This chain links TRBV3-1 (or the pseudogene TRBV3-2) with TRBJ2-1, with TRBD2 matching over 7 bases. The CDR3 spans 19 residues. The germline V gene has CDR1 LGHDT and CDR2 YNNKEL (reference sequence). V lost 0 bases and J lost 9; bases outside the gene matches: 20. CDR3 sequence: CASSQEGSYGGGPWTEQFF. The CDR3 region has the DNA TGTGCCAGCAGCCAAGAGGGTAGTTATGGGGGAGGGCCATGGACTGAGCAGTTCTTC.

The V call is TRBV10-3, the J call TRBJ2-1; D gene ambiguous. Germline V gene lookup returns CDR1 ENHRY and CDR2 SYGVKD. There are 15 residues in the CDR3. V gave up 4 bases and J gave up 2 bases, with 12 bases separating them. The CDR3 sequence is CAISVDRGPYNEQFF. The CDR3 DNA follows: TGTGCCATCAGTGTTGACCGAGGCCCCTACAATGAGCAGTTCTTC.